Listed here is a single T cell receptor beta chain. This record comes from a study of T cells in narcolepsy. Per the germline V gene, CDR1 is SGHRS and CDR2 is YFSETQ. The CDR3 consists of 13 residues. V lost 0 bases and J lost 6, with 9 bases in between. Only in-frame clones appear in the TCRdb table, and some are missing; sequencing was by immunoSEQ multiplex PCR. This sample yields 3,000 to 4,000 clones, of which less than 80% are seen a single time; approximately 55% belongs to the top ten. Material: CD45RA- memory CD8+ T cells from PBMCs. The sequence came from a human donor with narcolepsy. The V call is TRBV5-1, the J call TRBJ1-1; no definite D call. Here the CDR3 reads CASSLAIGSEAFF. The CDR3 DNA sequence: TGCGCCAGCAGCTTGGCCATAGGGTCTGAAGCTTTCTTT. Complete variable domain (other parts from reference TRBV5-1 and TRBJ1-1): KAGVTQTPRYLIKTRGQQVTLSCSPISGHRSVSWYQQTPGQGLQFLFEYFSETQRNKGNFPGRFSGRQFSNSRSEMNVSTLELGDSALYLCASSLAIGSEAFFGQGTRLTVV.